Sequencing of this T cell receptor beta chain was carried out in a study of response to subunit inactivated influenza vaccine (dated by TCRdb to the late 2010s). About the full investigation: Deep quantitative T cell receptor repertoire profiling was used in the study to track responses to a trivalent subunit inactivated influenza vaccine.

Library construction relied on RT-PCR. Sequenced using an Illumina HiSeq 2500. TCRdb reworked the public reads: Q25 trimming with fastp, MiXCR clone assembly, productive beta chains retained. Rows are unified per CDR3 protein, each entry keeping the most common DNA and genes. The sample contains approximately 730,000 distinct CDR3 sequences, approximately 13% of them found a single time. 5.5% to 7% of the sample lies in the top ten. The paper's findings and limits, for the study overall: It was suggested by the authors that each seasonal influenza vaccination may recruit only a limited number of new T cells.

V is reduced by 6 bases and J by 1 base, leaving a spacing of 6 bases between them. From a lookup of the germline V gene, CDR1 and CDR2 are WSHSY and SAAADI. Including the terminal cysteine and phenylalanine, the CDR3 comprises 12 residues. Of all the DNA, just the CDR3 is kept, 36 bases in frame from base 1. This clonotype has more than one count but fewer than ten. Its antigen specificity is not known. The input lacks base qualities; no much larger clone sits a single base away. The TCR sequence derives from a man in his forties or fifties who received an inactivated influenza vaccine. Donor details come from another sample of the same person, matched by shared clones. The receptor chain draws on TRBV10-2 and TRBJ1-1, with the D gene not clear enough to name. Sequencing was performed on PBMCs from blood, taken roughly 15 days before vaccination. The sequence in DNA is TGCGCCAGCAGACCCGGGAACACTGAAGCTTTCTTT. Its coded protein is CASRPGNTEAFF.